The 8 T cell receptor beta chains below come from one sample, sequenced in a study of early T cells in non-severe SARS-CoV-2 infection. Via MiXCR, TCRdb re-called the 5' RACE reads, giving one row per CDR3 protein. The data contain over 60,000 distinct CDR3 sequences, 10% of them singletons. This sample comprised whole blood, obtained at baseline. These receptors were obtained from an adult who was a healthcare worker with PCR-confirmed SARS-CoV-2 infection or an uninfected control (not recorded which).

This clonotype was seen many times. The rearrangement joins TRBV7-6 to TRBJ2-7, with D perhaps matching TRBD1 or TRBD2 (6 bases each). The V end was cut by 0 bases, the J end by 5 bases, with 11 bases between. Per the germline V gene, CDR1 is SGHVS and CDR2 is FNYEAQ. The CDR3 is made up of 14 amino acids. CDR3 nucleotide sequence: TGTGCCAGCAGCTTAGCGCTGGGGGGCAACGAGCAGTACTTC. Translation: CASSLALGGNEQYF.

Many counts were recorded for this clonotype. This chain's CDR3 is CSARDSPSSYNEQFF. DNA of the CDR3: TGCAGTGCTCGGGACTCTCCGAGCTCCTACAATGAGCAGTTCTTC. The gene calls are TRBV20-1 and TRBJ2-1; D perhaps matches TRBD2 (6 bases). The CDR3 has 15 amino acids. Germline-derived CDR1 and CDR2 are DFQATT and SNEGSKA (reference sequence). Trimming shortened V by 5 bases and J by 0 bases, and 14 bases separated the two germline ends.

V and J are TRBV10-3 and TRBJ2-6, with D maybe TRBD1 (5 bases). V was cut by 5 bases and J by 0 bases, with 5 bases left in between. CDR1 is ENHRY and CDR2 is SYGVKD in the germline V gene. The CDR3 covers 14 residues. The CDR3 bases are TGTGCCATCAGTACAGGCTCTGGGGCCAACGTCCTGACTTTC. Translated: CAISTGSGANVLTF.

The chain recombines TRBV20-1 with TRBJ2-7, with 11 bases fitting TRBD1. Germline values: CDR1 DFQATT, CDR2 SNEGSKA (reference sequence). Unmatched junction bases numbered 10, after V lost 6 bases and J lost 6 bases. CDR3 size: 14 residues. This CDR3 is CSARTGTGGGEQYF. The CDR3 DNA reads TGCAGTGCCAGAACCGGGACAGGGGGTGGCGAGCAGTACTTC.

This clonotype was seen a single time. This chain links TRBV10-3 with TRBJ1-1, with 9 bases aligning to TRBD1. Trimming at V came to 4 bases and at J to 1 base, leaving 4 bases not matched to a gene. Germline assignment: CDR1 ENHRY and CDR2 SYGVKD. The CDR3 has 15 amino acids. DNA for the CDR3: TGTGCCATCAGTGGAGGACAGGGGTCGAACACTGAAGCTTTCTTT. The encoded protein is CAISGGQGSNTEAFF.

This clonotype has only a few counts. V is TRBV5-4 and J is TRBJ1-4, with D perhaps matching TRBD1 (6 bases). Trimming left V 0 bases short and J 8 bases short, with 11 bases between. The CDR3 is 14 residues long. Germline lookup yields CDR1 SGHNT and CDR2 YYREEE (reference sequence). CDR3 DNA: TGTGCCAGCAGCTTGGGCAGGGGCGGAGAAAAACTGTTTTTT. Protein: CASSLGRGGEKLFF.

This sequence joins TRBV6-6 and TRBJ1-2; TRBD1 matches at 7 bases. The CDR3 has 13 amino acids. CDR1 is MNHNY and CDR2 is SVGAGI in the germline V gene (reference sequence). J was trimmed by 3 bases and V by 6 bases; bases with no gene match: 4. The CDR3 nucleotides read TGTGCCAGCAGCCCTGGACAGGACTATGGCTACACCTTC. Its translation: CASSPGQDYGYTF.

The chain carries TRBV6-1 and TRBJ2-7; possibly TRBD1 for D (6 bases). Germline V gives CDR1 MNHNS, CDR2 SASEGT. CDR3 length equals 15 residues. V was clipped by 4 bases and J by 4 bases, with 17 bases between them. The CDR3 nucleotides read TGTGCCAGCAGTGCCCCCAGTACAGGGTCGTACGAGCAGTACTTC. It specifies CASSAPSTGSYEQYF.